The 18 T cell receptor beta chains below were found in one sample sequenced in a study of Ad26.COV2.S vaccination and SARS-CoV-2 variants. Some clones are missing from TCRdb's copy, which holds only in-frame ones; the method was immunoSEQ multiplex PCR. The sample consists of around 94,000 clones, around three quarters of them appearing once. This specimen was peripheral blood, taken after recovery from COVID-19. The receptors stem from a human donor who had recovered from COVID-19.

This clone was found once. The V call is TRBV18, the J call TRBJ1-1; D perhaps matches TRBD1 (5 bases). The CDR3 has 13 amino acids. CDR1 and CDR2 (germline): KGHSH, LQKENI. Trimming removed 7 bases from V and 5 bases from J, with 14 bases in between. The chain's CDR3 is CASCTEGPTEAFF. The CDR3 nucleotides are TGTGCCAGCTGCACGGAGGGGCCGACTGAAGCTTTCTTT.

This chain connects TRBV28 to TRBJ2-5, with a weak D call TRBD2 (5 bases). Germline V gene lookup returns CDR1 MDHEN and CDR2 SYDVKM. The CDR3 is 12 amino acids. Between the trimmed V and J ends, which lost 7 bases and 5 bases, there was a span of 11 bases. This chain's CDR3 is CASKAVRETQYF. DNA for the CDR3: TGTGCCAGCAAAGCGGTTCGGGAGACCCAGTACTTC.

As DNA, the CDR3 is TGTGCCAGCAGCTTAGCTAGCGGGGGCCAAGAGACCCAGTACTTC. As protein: CASSLASGGQETQYF. The chain is built from TRBV7-7 and TRBJ2-5; 9 nucleotides agree with TRBD2. Germline lookup yields CDR1 SSHAT and CDR2 FNYEAQ (reference sequence). The CDR3 has 15 residues. Trimming cost V 0 bases and J 1 base; bases outside gene matches: 0.

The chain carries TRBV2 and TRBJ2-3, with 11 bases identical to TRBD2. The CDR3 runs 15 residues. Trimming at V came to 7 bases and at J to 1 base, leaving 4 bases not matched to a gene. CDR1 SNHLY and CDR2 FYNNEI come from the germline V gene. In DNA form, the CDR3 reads TGTGCCAGCATACTAGCGGGGGCCGGCACAGATACGCAGTATTTT. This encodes CASILAGAGTDTQYF.

Here the CDR3 reads CASSGGENTDTQYF. DNA of the CDR3: TGTGCCAGCTCAGGGGGGGAAAACACAGATACGCAGTATTTT. The chain carries TRBV6-5 and TRBJ2-3; the D gene could be TRBD1 or TRBD2 (7 bases each). CDR1 is MNHEY, CDR2 SVGAGI, per germline. The CDR3 covers 14 residues. Deletions cut 8 bases from V and 2 bases from J, with 14 bases between.

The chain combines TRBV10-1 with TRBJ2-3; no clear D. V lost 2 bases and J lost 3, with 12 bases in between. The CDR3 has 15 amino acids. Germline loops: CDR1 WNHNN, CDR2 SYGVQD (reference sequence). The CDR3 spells CASSENPGWTDTQYF. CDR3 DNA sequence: TGCGCCAGCAGTGAGAACCCCGGGTGGACAGATACGCAGTATTTT.

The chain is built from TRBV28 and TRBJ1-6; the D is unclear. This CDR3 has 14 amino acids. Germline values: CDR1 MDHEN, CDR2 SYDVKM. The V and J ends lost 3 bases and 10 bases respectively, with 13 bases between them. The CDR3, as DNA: TGTGCCAGCAGTTTTTCCGAAGGGAGCTCACCCCTCCACTTT. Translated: CASSFSEGSSPLHF.

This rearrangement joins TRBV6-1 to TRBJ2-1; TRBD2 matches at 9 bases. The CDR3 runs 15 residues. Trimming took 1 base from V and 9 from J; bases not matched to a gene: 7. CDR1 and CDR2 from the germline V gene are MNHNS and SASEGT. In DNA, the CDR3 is TGTGCCAGCAGTGAAGTTGGCGGGGGGGCCGTTGAGCAGTTCTTC. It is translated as CASSEVGGGAVEQFF.

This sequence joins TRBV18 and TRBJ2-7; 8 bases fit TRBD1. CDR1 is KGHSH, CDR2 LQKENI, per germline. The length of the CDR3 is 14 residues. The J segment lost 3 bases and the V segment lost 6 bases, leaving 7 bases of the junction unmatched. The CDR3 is CASSLGQGFYEQYF. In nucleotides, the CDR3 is TGTGCCAGCTCGCTCGGACAGGGTTTCTACGAGCAGTACTTC.

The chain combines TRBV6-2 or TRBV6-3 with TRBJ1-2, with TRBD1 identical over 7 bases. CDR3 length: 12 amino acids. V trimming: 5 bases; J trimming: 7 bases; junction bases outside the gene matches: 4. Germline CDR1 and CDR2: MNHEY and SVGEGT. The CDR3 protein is CASSTGVGGYTF. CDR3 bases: TGTGCCAGCAGTACAGGGGTTGGTGGCTACACCTTC.

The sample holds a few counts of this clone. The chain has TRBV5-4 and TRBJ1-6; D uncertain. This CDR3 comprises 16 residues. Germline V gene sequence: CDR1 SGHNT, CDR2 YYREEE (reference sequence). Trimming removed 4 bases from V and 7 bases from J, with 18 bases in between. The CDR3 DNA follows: TGTGCCAGCAGCCTTGGCGGCAGCCTGAGGAATTCACCCCTCCACTTT. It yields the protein CASSLGGSLRNSPLHF.

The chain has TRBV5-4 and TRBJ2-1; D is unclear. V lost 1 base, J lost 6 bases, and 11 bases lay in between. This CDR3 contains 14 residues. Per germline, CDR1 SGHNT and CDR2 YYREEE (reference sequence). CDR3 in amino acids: CASSLPQSGNEQFF. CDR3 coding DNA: TGTGCCAGCAGCTTGCCACAGTCGGGCAATGAGCAGTTCTTC.

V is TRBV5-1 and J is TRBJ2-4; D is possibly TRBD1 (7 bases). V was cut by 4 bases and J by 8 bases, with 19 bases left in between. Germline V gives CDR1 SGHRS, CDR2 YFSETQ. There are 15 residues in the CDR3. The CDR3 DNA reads TGCGCCAGCAGCCCGGAGGGACAGCTCGTTGACATTCAGTACTTC. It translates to CASSPEGQLVDIQYF.

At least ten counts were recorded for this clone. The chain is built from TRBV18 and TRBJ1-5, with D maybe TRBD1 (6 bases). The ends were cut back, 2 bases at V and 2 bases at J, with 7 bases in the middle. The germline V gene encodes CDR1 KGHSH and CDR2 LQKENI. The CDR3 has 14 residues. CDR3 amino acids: CASSPGGGNQPQHF. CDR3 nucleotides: TGTGCCAGCTCACCAGGGGGCGGCAATCAGCCCCAGCATTTT.

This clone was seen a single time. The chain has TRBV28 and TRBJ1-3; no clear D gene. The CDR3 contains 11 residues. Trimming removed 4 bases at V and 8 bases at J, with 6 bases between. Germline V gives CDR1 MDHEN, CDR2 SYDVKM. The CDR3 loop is CASSSPDTIYF. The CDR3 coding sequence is TGTGCCAGCAGTTCTCCGGACACCATATATTTT.

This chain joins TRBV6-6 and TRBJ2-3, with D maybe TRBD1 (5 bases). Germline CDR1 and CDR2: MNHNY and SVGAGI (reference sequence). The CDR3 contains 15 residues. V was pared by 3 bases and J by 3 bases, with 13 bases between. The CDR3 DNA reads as TGTGCCAGCAGTTATCAGGGCTCTAGGACAGATACGCAGTATTTT. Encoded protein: CASSYQGSRTDTQYF.

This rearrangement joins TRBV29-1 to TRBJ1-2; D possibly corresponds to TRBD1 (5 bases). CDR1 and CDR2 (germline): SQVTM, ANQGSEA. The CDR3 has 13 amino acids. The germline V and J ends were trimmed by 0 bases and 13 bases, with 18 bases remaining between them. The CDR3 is CSVEESASGGVTF. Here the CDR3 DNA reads TGCAGCGTTGAAGAAAGCGCGTCGGGGGGAGTCACCTTC. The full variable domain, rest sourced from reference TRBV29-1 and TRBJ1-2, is SAVISQKPSRDICQRGTSLTIQCQVDSQVTMMFWYRQQPGQSLTLIATANQGSEATYESGFVIDKFPISRPNLTFSTLTVSNMSPEDSSIYLCSVEESASGGVTFGSGTRLTVV.

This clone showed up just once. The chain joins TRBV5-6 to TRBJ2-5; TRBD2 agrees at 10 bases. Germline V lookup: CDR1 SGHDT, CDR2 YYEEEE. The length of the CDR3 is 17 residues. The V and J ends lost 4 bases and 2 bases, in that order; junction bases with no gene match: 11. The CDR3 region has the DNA TGTGCCAGCAGCGAACTGACCCCTAGCGGGGGACAAGAGACCCAGTACTTC. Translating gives CASSELTPSGGQETQYF.